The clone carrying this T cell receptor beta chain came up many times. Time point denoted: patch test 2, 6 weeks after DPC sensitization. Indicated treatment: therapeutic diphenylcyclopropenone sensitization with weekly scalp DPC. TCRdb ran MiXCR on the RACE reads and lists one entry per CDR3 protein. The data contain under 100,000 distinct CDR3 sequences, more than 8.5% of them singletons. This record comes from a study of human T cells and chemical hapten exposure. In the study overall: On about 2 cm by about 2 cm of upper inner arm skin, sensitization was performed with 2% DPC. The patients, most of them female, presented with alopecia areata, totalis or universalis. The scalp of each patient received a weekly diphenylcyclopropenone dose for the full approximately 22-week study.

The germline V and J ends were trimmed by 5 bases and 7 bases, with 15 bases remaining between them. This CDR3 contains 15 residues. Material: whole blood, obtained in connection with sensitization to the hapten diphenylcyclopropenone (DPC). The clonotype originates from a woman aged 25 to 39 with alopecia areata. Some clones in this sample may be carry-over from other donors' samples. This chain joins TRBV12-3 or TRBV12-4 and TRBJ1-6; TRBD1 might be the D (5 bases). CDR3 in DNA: TGTGCCAGCAGTATGTTTGGGGGAGCCAATTCACCCCTCCACTTT. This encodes CASSMFGGANSPLHF.